Listed below are T cell receptor beta chains from one sample, sequenced in a study of CD8 T cells in Susac syndrome. In TCRdb, the immunoSEQ multiplex PCR reads were re-called with MiXCR into one record per CDR3 protein. Among about 300,000 distinct CDR3 sequences, 89% were seen once, and the ten largest hold about 0.17%. The sequenced sample was CD8+ T cells from PBMCs. The receptor source for this set is a human donor with multiple sclerosis. CDR3s include the opening cysteine and the closing phenylalanine or tryptophan. A D gene is named only where the DNA matches it firmly. Some rows mark clone size as missing; the rest say once, few, many or name a class of expanded clone.

D: NA; size: NA; V: TRBV7-2; J: TRBJ2-5; DNA: TGTGCCAGCAGCTTAGAGACCTCCTATGGGGAGACCCAGTACTTC; CDR3: CASSLETSYGETQYF
D: TRBD2; size: NA; V: TRBV15; J: TRBJ2-1; DNA: TGTGCCACCAGTCCCGGGACTAGGGTCGTCGATGAGCAGTTCTTC; CDR3: CATSPGTRVVDEQFF
D: TRBD2; size: NA; V: TRBV4-3; J: TRBJ2-3; DNA: TGCGCCAGCAGCCACCTAGGGACTAGCGGGGGGGAAGATACGCAGTATTTT; CDR3: CASSHLGTSGGEDTQYF
D: NA; size: few; V: TRBV24-1; J: TRBJ2-1; DNA: TGTGCCACCAGGGGAGGGGGATACAATGAGCAGTTCTTC; CDR3: CATRGGGYNEQFF
D: NA; size: once; V: TRBV7-9; J: TRBJ2-7; DNA: TGTGCCAGCGGTTCCCCCGGGACCCTATACGAGCAGTACTTC; CDR3: CASGSPGTLYEQYF
D: NA; size: NA; V: TRBV29-1; J: TRBJ1-1; DNA: TGCAGCGCGGACAGCCCCTCCGCGACTGAAGCTTTCTTT; CDR3: CSADSPSATEAFF
D: TRBD2; size: NA; V: TRBV29-1; J: TRBJ2-1; DNA: TGCAGCGTTGAAGGGACTAGCGGGAGCAATGAGCAGTTCTTC; CDR3: CSVEGTSGSNEQFF
D: NA; size: NA; V: TRBV12-5; J: TRBJ1-2; DNA: TGTGCTAGTGGTTTGGTACTAGGACGGTCTGTCCGATTGAACTATGGCTACACCTTC; CDR3: CASGLVLGRSVRLNYGYTF
D: NA; size: NA; V: TRBV12-5; J: TRBJ1-1; DNA: TGTGCTAGTGGTTTCGCCCTATCAGGGGAAGGCACTGAAGCTTTCTTT; CDR3: CASGFALSGEGTEAFF
D: NA; size: few; V: TRBV5-1; J: TRBJ2-7; DNA: TGCGCCAGCAGCTCCAGGGGCGGCCCCTACGAGCAGTACTTC; CDR3: CASSSRGGPYEQYF
D: NA; size: NA; V: TRBV5-4; J: TRBJ1-2; DNA: TGTGCCAGCAGCTTGCGGGGGGCGCTTAGTGGCTACACCTTC; CDR3: CASSLRGALSGYTF
D: NA; size: NA; V: TRBV7-2; J: TRBJ1-5; DNA: TGTGCCAGCAGCGCCTACAGGGATAGCAATCAGCCCCAGCATTTT; CDR3: CASSAYRDSNQPQHF
D: NA; size: once; V: TRBV19; J: TRBJ2-1; DNA: TGTGCCAGTAGTGGCCCGGGTGAGCAGTTCTTC; CDR3: CASSGPGEQFF
D: NA; size: NA; V: TRBV12-3/TRBV12-4; J: TRBJ1-6; DNA: TGTGCCAGCAGTTTGGGGTCGACTGGGGCATTTTCACCCCTCCACTTT; CDR3: CASSLGSTGAFSPLHF
D: NA; size: NA; V: TRBV7-9; J: TRBJ1-4; DNA: TGTGCCAGCAGCCGGTGGGCAACTAATGAAAAACTGTTTTTT; CDR3: CASSRWATNEKLFF
D: TRBD2; size: NA; V: TRBV5-5; J: TRBJ2-1; DNA: TGTGCCAGCAGCTTTTTTGGACCAGATCAGCGGGATGAGGATGAGCAGTTCTTC; CDR3: CASSFFGPDQRDEDEQFF
D: NA; size: NA; V: TRBV20-1; J: TRBJ2-5; DNA: TGCAGTGCTAGAGATCTCGCAGGGGCGGAGACCCAGTACTTC; CDR3: CSARDLAGAETQYF
D: NA; size: once; V: TRBV27; J: TRBJ2-5; DNA: TGTGCCAGCAGTTTATCCGGGTCTCATGAGACCCAGTACTTC; CDR3: CASSLSGSHETQYF
D: TRBD2; size: NA; V: TRBV5-4; J: TRBJ2-3; DNA: TGTGCCAGCAGCTTGGCGCTAGCGGGAGTTCATAGTTTT; CDR3: CASSLALAGVHSF
D: NA; size: few; V: TRBV25-1; J: TRBJ2-6; DNA: TGTGCCAGCAGTGAAGGGGCGGCGCTTGCCCACTCTGGGGCCAACGTCCTGACTTTC; CDR3: CASSEGAALAHSGANVLTF
D: NA; size: once; V: TRBV12-3/TRBV12-4; J: TRBJ2-1; DNA: TGTGCCAGCAGTTTGGCTACCGACGAGGGTCAGTTCTTC; CDR3: CASSLATDEGQFF
D: NA; size: NA; V: TRBV4-1; J: TRBJ1-2; DNA: TGCGCCAGCACCCTGGGGGTTCAGATACCCTATGGCTACACCTTC; CDR3: CASTLGVQIPYGYTF
D: TRBD1; size: NA; V: TRBV23-1; J: TRBJ1-5; DNA: TGCGCCAGCAGTCTTAGGGGGCATCAGCCCCAGCATTTT; CDR3: CASSLRGHQPQHF
D: NA; size: once; V: TRBV6-4; J: TRBJ2-5; DNA: TGTGCCGGCAGTGAGTCTAGCGAAGAGACCCAGTACTTC; CDR3: CAGSESSEETQYF
D: NA; size: NA; V: TRBV7-9; J: TRBJ2-1; DNA: TGTGCCAGCAGCGCCGACGCTGATGTTCTAGCAGCTGAGCAGTTCTTC; CDR3: CASSADADVLAAEQFF
D: NA; size: NA; V: TRBV19; J: TRBJ1-1; DNA: TGTGCCACTTGGCTCGGGGCACAAGCTTTCTTT; CDR3: CATWLGAQAFF
D: NA; size: few; V: TRBV6-2/TRBV6-3; J: TRBJ2-7; DNA: TGTGCCAGCACTTTCTTTAGGGACGGGACCTACGAGCAGTACTTC; CDR3: CASTFFRDGTYEQYF
D: NA; size: NA; V: TRBV12-3/TRBV12-4; J: TRBJ2-1; DNA: TGTGCCAGCAGTCCCACGGGACTCTTCTCAGACAATGAGCAGTTCTTC; CDR3: CASSPTGLFSDNEQFF
D: NA; size: NA; V: TRBV29-1; J: TRBJ2-7; DNA: TGCAGCGGTCAGGGGGGCTACGAGCAGTACTTC; CDR3: CSGQGGYEQYF
D: NA; size: NA; V: TRBV9; J: TRBJ2-1; DNA: TGTGCCAGCAGCTCGAGTGCGAATGAGCAGTTCTTC; CDR3: CASSSSANEQFF
D: NA; size: NA; V: TRBV4-1; J: TRBJ2-4; DNA: TGCGCCAGCAGCCATTTAGTACTAGCCAAAAACATTCAGTACTTC; CDR3: CASSHLVLAKNIQYF
D: NA; size: NA; V: TRBV9; J: TRBJ2-7; DNA: TGTGCCAGCAGCGTAGGTGAGGGGGGCTCCTACGAGCAGTACTTC; CDR3: CASSVGEGGSYEQYF
D: TRBD1; size: NA; V: TRBV10-3; J: TRBJ1-5; DNA: TGTGCCATCAGTGAGTCAACAGGGGGCGATCAGCCCCAGCATTTT; CDR3: CAISESTGGDQPQHF
D: TRBD2; size: NA; V: TRBV19; J: TRBJ2-1; DNA: TGTGCCAGTAGCGCCATAGCGGGGGGGCCGTACAATGAGCAGTTCTTC; CDR3: CASSAIAGGPYNEQFF
D: TRBD1; size: NA; V: TRBV2; J: TRBJ1-2; DNA: TGTGCCAGCAGGACCCGGGACAGAAACTATGGCTACACCTTC; CDR3: CASRTRDRNYGYTF
D: NA; size: NA; V: TRBV7-2; J: TRBJ1-1; DNA: TGTGCCAGCAGCTTAATTACTGAAGCTTTCTTT; CDR3: CASSLITEAFF
D: NA; size: NA; V: TRBV7-2; J: TRBJ2-5; DNA: TGTGCCAGCAGCTTAGGGGTCTTGGGGCCCCAGTACTTC; CDR3: CASSLGVLGPQYF
D: NA; size: NA; V: TRBV6-5; J: TRBJ1-2; DNA: TGTGCCAGCAGGTTGACAGAGAACTATGGCTACACCTTC; CDR3: CASRLTENYGYTF
D: TRBD2; size: NA; V: TRBV9; J: TRBJ2-5; DNA: TGTGCCAGCTCCCGGGAGGGGACTAGCGGGAGGTACCAAGAGACCCAGTACTTC; CDR3: CASSREGTSGRYQETQYF
D: TRBD2; size: NA; V: TRBV2; J: TRBJ2-3; DNA: TGTGCCAGCGGGGACCCATCTCCAGCGGGAGTTAGAGATACGCAGTATTTT; CDR3: CASGDPSPAGVRDTQYF
D: NA; size: once; V: TRBV19; J: TRBJ1-5; DNA: TGTGCCAGTAGTTTTCGGGGCCCCAATCAGCCCCAGCATTTT; CDR3: CASSFRGPNQPQHF
D: TRBD2; size: NA; V: TRBV12-3/TRBV12-4; J: TRBJ2-5; DNA: TGTGCCAGCAGACCGACTAGCGGGGGACTCCAAGAGACCCAGTACTTC; CDR3: CASRPTSGGLQETQYF
D: NA; size: NA; V: TRBV7-9; J: TRBJ2-3; DNA: TGTGCCAGCAGCCCCGATTGGTCTCCGGATACGCAGTATTTT; CDR3: CASSPDWSPDTQYF
D: NA; size: once; V: TRBV5-5; J: TRBJ2-3; DNA: TGTGCCAGCAGCTCCCTTACTACGGCTGGAACAGATACGCAGTATTTT; CDR3: CASSSLTTAGTDTQYF
D: NA; size: NA; V: TRBV30; J: TRBJ2-7; DNA: TGTGCCTGGAGGGAGACGGAGAGGGCCGCCGAGCAGTACTTC; CDR3: CAWRETERAAEQYF
D: TRBD1; size: once; V: TRBV12-3/TRBV12-4; J: TRBJ2-3; DNA: TGTGCCAGCAGTTTCGGGACAGGGGGCTTAACAGATACGCAGTATTTT; CDR3: CASSFGTGGLTDTQYF
D: NA; size: NA; V: TRBV28; J: TRBJ2-2; DNA: TGTGCCAGCAGTATCCTAGCGTCGCACACCGGGGAGCTGTTTTTT; CDR3: CASSILASHTGELFF
D: NA; size: NA; V: TRBV9; J: TRBJ2-7; DNA: TGTGCCAGCAGCGTAGGAGCTAGCGATGAGCAGTACTTC; CDR3: CASSVGASDEQYF
D: TRBD2; size: NA; V: TRBV4-2; J: TRBJ2-1; DNA: TGTGCCAGCAGCCAAGCCATTAGCGGGAGCGCCTCCTACAATGAGCAGTTCTTC; CDR3: CASSQAISGSASYNEQFF
D: NA; size: NA; V: TRBV7-9; J: TRBJ1-1; DNA: TGTGCCAGCAGCTTAGCACCAGCGAGGTATGGGGGGACTGAAGCTTTCTTT; CDR3: CASSLAPARYGGTEAFF
D: TRBD2; size: NA; V: TRBV6-1; J: TRBJ2-3; DNA: TGTGCCAGCACCAAACTAGCGGGAGGGAGCACAGATACGCAGTATTTT; CDR3: CASTKLAGGSTDTQYF
D: NA; size: NA; V: TRBV5-4; J: TRBJ2-3; DNA: TGTGCCAGCAGCTTTTGGGGGGCCACAGATACGCAGTATTTT; CDR3: CASSFWGATDTQYF
D: NA; size: NA; V: TRBV5-6; J: TRBJ2-2; DNA: TGTGCCAGCAGCTTGGGGCTTCTGGTGACCCCGGCCGATACCGGGGAGCTGTTTTTT; CDR3: CASSLGLLVTPADTGELFF
D: NA; size: NA; V: TRBV5-5; J: TRBJ2-7; DNA: TGTGCCAGCAGCTTTGGGTCCTTATCCTACGAGCAGTACTTC; CDR3: CASSFGSLSYEQYF
D: NA; size: NA; V: TRBV20-1; J: TRBJ2-7; DNA: TGCAGTGCGGATAACAGGGAGCAGTACTTC; CDR3: CSADNREQYF